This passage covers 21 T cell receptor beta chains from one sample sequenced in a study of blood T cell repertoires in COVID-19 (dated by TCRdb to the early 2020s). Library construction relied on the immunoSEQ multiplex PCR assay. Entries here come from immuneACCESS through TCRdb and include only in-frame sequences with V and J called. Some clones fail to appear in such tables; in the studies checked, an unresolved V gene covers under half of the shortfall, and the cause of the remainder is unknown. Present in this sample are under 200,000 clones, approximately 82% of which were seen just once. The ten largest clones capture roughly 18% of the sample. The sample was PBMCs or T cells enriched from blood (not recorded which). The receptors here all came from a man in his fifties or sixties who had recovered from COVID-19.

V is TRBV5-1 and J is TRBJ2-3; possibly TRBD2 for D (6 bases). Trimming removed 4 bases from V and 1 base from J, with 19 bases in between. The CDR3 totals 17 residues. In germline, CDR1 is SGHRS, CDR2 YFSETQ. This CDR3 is CASSQLRDSRGTDTQYF. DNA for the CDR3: TGCGCCAGCAGCCAACTAAGGGACTCCCGGGGCACAGATACGCAGTATTTT.

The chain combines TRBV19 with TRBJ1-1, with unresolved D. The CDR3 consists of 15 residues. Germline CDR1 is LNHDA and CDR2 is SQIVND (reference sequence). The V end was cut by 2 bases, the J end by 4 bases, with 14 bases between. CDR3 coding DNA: TGTGCCAGTAGTATACTTGGTGGCGAGGGCACTGAAGCTTTCTTT. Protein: CASSILGGEGTEAFF.

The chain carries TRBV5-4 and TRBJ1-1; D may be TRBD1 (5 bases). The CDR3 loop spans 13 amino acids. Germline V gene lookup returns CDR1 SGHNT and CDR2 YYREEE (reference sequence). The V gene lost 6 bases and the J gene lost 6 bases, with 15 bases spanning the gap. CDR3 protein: CASTPSGVSEAFF. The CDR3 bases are TGTGCCAGCACCCCTTCGGGGGTCTCTGAAGCTTTCTTT. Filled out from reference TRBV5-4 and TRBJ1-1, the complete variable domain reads ETGVTQSPTHLIKTRGQQVTLRCSSQSGHNTVSWYQQALGQGPQFIFQYYREEENGRGNFPPRFSGLQFPNYSSELNVNALELDDSALYLCASTPSGVSEAFFGQGTRLTVV.

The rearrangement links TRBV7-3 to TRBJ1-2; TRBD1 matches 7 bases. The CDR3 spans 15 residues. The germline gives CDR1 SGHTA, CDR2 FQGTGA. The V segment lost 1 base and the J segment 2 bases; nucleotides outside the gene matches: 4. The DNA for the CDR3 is TGTGCCAGCAGCTTAAATGAAGGGGGCAACTATGGCTACACCTTC. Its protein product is CASSLNEGGNYGYTF.

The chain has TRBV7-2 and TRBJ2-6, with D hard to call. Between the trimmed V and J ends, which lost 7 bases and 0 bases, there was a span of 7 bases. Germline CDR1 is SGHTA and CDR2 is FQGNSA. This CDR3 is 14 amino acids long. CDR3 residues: CASTVFSGANVLTF. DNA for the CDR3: TGTGCCAGCACCGTATTCTCTGGGGCCAACGTCCTGACTTTC.

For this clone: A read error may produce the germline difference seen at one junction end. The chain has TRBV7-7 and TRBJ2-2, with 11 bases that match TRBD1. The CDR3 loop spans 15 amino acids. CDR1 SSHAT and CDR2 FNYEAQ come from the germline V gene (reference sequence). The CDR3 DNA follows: TGTGCTAGCAGCTTGGACAGGGGGCTTAACGGGGAGCTGTTTTTT. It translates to CASSLDRGLNGELFF.

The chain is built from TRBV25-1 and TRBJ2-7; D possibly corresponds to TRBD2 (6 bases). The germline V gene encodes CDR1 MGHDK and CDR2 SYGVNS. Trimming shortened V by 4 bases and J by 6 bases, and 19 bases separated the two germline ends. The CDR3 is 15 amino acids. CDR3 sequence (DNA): TGTGCCAGCAGTGCGCCAGGGATAATGGGGGGCGAGCAGTACTTC. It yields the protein CASSAPGIMGGEQYF.

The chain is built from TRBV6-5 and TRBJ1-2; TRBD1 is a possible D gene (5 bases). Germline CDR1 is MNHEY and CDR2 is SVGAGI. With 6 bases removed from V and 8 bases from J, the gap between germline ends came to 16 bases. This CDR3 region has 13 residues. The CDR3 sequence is CASSPLWGEGYTF. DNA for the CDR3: TGTGCCAGCAGCCCCCTTTGGGGGGAGGGCTACACCTTC.

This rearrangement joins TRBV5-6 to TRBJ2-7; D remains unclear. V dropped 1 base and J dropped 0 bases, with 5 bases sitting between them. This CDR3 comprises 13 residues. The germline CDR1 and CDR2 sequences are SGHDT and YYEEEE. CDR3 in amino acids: CASSLISSYEQYF. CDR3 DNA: TGTGCCAGCAGCTTGATCAGCTCCTACGAGCAGTACTTC. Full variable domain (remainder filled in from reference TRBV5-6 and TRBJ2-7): DAGVTQSPTHLIKTRGQQVTLRCSPKSGHDTVSWYQQALGQGPQFIFQYYEEEERQRGNFPDRFSGHQFPNYSSELNVNALLLGDSALYLCASSLISSYEQYFGPGTRLTVT.

The CDR3 here is CASSPPGGDRAANQPQHF. In DNA, the CDR3 is TGTGCCAGCTCACCACCGGGTGGGGACAGGGCTGCTAATCAGCCCCAGCATTTT. This rearrangement joins TRBV18 to TRBJ1-5, with 9 bases lining up with TRBD1. Germline assignment: CDR1 KGHSH and CDR2 LQKENI. With 0 bases clipped from V and 4 bases from J, the junction kept 10 bases outside the gene matches. This CDR3 region has 18 residues.

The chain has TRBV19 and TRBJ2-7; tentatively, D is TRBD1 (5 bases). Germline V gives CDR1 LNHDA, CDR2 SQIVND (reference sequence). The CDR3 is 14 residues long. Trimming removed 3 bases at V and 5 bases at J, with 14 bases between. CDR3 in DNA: TGTGCCAGTAGTATGGACCAGGGAAAGGACGAGCAGTACTTC. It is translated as CASSMDQGKDEQYF.

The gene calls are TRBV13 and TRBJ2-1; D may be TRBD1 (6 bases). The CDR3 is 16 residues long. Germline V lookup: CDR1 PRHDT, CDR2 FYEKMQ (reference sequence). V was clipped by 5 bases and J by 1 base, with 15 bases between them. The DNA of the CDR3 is TGTGCCAGCAGCCCGGAAACAGGGTTATCCTACAATGAGCAGTTCTTC. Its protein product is CASSPETGLSYNEQFF.

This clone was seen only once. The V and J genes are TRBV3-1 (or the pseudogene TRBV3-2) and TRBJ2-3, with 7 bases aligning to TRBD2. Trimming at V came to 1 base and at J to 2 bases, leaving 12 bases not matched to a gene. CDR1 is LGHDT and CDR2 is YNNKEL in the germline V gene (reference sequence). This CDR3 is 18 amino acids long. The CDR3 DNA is TGTGCCAGCAGCCAAGGCCCGGTGGCTAGCGGTTACACAGATACGCAGTATTTT. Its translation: CASSQGPVASGYTDTQYF.

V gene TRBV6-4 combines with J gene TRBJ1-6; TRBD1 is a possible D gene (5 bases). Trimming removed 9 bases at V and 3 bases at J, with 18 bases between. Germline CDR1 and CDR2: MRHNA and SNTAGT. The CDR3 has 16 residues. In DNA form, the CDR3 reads TGTGCCAGGAGAATTGACAGCTTCTTCTATAATTCACCCCTCCACTTT. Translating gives CARRIDSFFYNSPLHF.

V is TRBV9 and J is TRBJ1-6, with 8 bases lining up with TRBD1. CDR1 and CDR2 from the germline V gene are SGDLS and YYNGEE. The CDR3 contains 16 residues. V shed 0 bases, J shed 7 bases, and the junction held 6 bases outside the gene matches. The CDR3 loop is CASSVAPGQENSPLHF. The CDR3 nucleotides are TGTGCCAGCAGCGTAGCACCGGGACAGGAGAATTCACCCCTCCACTTT.

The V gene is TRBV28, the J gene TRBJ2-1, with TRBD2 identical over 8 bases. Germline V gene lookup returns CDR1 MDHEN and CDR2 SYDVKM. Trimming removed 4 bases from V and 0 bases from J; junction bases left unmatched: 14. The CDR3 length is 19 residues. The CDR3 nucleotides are TGTGCCAGCAGTTCATCACCGGGGGATAGCGGGAACTCCTACAATGAGCAGTTCTTC. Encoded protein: CASSSSPGDSGNSYNEQFF.

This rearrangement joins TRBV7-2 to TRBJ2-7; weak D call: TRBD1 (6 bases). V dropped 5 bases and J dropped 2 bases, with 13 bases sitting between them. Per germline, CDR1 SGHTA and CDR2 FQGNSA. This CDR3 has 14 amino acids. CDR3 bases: TGTGCCAGCAGCAGACCGGACAGTACCTACGAGCAGTACTTC. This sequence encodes CASSRPDSTYEQYF.

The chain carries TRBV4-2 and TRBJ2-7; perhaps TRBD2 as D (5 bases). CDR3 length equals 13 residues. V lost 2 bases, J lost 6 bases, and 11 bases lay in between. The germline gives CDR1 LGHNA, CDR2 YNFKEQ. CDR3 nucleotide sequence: TGTGCCAGCAGCCAACGGGGTAGGGCCGAGCAGTACTTC. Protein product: CASSQRGRAEQYF.

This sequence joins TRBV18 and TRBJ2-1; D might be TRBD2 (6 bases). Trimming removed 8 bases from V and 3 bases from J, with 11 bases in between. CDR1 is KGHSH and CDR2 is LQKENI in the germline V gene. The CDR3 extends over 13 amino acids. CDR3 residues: CASRRLDYNEQFF. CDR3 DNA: TGTGCCAGCCGTCGACTAGACTACAATGAGCAGTTCTTC.

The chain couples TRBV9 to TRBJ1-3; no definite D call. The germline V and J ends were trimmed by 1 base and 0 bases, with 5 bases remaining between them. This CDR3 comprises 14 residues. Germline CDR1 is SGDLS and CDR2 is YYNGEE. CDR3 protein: CASSVRSSGNTIYF. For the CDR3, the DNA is TGTGCCAGCAGCGTACGGAGCTCTGGAAACACCATATATTTT.

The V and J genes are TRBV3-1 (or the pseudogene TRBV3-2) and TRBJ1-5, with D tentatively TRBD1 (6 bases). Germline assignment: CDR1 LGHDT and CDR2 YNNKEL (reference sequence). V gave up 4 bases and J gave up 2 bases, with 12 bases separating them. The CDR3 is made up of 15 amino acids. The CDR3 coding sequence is TGTGCCAGCAGCCCTCGGGGGGCGGGCAATCAGCCCCAGCATTTT. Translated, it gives CASSPRGAGNQPQHF.